This T cell receptor beta chain was sequenced in a study of Tregs in tolerant kidney transplant recipients. Recipients received nonmyeloablative bone marrow transplants from related graft donors, with transient mixed chimerism. Unstimulated Tregs (CD4+CD25+CD127-) and CD4+CD25- non-Tregs were sorted from PBMCs. Study-wide results and limits: Some patients' samples used different primers over time, so nucleotide sequences weren't comparable. No direct test of biological reproducibility was done here. Validation in larger populations is needed because few patients were studied.

Here immunoSEQ multiplex PCR was the method, and the copy in TCRdb shows in-frame clones only, minus some. In the table there are roughly 64,000 clones, around 87% of which are singletons. Notes on this clone: Its cognate antigen is unknown.

V lost 6 bases and J lost 4; bases outside the gene matches: 5. The CDR3 has 14 amino acids. Germline V gives CDR1 SGHTA, CDR2 FQGNSA. The sequence came from a human patient who received a combined kidney and bone marrow transplant. Some T cells could come from the graft donor. The chain combines TRBV7-2 with TRBJ1-1; 10 bases line up with TRBD1. The source material was CD4+ T cells from blood (PBMCs), sampled 6 months after the transplant. For the CDR3, the DNA is TGTGCCAGCAGACCTGGGGACAGGGGCACTGAAGCTTTCTTT. Translated, it gives CASRPGDRGTEAFF.